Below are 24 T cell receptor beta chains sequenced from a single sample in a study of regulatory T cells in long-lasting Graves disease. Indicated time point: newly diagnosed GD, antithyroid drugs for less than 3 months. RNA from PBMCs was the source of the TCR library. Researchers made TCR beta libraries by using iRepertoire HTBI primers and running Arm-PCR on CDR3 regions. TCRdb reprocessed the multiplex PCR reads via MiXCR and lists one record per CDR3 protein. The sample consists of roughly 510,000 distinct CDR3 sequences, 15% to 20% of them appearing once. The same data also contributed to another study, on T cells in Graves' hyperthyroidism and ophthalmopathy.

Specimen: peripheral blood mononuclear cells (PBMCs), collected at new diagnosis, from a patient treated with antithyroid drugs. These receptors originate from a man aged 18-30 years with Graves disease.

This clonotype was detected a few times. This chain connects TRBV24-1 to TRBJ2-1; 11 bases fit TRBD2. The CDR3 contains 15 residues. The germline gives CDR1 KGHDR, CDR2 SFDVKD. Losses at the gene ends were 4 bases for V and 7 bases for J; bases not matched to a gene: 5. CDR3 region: CATSDPTSGKNEQFF. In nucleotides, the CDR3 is TGTGCCACCAGTGACCCGACTAGCGGGAAAAATGAGCAGTTCTTC.

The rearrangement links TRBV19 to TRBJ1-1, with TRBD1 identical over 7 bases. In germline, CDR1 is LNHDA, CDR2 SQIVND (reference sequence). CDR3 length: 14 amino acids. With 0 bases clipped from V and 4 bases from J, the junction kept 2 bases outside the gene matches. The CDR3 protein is CASSIEQGRTEAFF. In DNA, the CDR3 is TGTGCCAGTAGTATAGAACAGGGGCGCACTGAAGCTTTCTTT.

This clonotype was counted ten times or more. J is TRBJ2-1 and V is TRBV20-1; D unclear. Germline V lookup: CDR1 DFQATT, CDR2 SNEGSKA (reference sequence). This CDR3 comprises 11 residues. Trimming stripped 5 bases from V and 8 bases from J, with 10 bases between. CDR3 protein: CSAPLLYEQFF. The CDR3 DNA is TGCAGTGCTCCGCTTTTGTATGAGCAGTTCTTC.

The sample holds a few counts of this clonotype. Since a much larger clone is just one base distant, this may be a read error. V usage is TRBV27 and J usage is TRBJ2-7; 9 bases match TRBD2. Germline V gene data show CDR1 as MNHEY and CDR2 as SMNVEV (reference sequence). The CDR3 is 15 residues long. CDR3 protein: CTSSLGSGSLNPEYF. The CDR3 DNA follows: TGTACCAGCAGTTTAGGTAGCGGGAGTCTCAACCCCGAGTACTTC.

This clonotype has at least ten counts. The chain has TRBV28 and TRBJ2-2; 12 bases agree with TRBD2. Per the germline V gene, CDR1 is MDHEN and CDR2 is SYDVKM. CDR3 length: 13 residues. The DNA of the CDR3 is TGTGCAACTAGCGGGAGGCCCACCGGGGAGCTGTTTTTT. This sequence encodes CATSGRPTGELFF. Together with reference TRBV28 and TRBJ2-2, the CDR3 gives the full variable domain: DVKVTQSSRYLVKRTGEKVFLECVQDMDHENMFWYRQDPGLGLRLIYFSYDVKMKEKGDIPEGYSVSREKKERFSLILESASTNQTSMYLCATSGRPTGELFFGEGSRLTVL.

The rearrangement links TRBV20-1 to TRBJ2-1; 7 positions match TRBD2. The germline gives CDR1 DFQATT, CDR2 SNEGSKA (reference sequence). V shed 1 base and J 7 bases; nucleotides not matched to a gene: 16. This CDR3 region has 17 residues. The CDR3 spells CSARGDIWRGYMNEQFF. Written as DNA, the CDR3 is TGCAGTGCTAGAGGAGACATCTGGCGGGGGTATATGAATGAGCAGTTCTTC.

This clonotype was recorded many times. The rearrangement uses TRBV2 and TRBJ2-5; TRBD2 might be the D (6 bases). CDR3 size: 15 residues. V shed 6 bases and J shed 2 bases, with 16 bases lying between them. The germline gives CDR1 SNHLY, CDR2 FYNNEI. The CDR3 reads CASSRGMLLQETQYF. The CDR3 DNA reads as TGTGCCAGCAGCCGGGGGATGCTCCTACAAGAGACCCAGTACTTC.

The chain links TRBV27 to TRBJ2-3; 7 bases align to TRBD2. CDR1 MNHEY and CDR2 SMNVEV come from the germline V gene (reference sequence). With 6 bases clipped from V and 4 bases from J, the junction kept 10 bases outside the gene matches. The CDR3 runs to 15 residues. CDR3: CASSGLVRFPDTQYF. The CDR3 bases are TGTGCCAGCAGCGGACTAGTCCGTTTTCCAGATACGCAGTATTTT.

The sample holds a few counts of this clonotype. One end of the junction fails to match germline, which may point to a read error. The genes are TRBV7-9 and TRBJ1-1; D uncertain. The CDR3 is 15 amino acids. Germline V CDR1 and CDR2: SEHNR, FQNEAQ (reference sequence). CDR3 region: CASSLESAGNTVAFF. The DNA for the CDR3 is TGTGCCAGCAGCTTAGAGTCGGCGGGGAACACTGTAGCTTTCTTT.

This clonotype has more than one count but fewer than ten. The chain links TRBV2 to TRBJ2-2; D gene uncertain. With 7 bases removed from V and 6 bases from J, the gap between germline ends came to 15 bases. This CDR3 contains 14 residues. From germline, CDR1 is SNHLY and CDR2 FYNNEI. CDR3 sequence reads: CASTPSFVAGELFF. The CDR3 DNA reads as TGTGCCAGCACACCGTCATTCGTGGCCGGGGAGCTGTTTTTT.

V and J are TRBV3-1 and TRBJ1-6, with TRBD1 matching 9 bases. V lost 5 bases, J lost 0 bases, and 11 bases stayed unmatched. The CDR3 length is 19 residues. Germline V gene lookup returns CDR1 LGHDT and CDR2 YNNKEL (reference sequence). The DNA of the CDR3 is TGTGCCAGCAGCGGGGGGAAGGGGACAGGGAGCTCCTATAATTCACCCCTCCACTTT. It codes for CASSGGKGTGSSYNSPLHF.

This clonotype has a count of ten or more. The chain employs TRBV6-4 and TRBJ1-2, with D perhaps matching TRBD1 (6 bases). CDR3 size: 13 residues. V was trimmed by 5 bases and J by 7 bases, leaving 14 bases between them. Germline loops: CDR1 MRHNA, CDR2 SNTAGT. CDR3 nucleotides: TGTGCCAGCAGTTATGGTCAGGGGCTTGGCTACACCTTC. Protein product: CASSYGQGLGYTF.

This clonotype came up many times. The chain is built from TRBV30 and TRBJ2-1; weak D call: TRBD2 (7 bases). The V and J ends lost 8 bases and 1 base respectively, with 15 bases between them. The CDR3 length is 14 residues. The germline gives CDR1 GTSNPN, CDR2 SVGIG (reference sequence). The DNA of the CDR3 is TGTGCCCAGGGGCAGCGGGAATCCTACAATGAGCAGTTCTTC. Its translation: CAQGQRESYNEQFF.

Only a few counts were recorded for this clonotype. CDR3 DNA sequence: TGTGCCAGCAGCGCATCGACAGGGGGCGGGACAGATACGCAGTATTTT. Amino acid sequence: CASSASTGGGTDTQYF. This chain links TRBV7-3 with TRBJ2-3; 10 bases are shared with TRBD1. The CDR3 has 16 residues. Germline CDR1 reads SGHTA; CDR2 reads FQGTGA. Unmatched junction bases numbered 8, after V lost 5 bases and J lost 3 bases.

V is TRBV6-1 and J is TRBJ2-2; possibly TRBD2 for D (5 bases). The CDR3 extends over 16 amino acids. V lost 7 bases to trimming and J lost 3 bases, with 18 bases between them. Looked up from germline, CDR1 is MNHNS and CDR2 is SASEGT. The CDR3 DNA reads TGTGCCAGCAAAGTTCGGGGTGGCCAAGACACCGGGGAGCTGTTTTTT. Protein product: CASKVRGGQDTGELFF.

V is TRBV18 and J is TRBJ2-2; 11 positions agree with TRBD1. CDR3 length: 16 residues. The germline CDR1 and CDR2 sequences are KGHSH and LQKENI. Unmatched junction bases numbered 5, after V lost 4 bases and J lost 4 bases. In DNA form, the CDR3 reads TGTGCCAGCTCACTCCCCGGGACAGGGGGCACCGGGGAGCTGTTTTTT. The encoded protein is CASSLPGTGGTGELFF.

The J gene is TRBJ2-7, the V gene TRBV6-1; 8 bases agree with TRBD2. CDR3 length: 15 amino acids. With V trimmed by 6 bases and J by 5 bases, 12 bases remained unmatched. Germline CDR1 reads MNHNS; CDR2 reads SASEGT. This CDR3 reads CASRVLPGGDDEQYF. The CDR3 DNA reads TGTGCCAGCAGAGTCCTGCCGGGGGGGGACGACGAGCAGTACTTC.

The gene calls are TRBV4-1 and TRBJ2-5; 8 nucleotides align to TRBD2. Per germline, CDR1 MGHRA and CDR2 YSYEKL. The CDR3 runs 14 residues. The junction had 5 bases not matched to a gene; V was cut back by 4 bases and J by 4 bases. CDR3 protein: CASSPPGTRETQYF. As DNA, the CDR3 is TGCGCCAGCAGCCCCCCCGGGACTAGAGAGACCCAGTACTTC.

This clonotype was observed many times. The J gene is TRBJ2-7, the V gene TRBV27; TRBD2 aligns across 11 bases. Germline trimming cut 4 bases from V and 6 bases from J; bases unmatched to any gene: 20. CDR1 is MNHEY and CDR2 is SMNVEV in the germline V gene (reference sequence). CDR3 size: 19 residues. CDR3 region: CASSSPLRASGRKPLEQYF. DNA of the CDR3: TGTGCCAGCAGTTCTCCTCTACGTGCTAGCGGGAGGAAACCCCTCGAGCAGTACTTC.

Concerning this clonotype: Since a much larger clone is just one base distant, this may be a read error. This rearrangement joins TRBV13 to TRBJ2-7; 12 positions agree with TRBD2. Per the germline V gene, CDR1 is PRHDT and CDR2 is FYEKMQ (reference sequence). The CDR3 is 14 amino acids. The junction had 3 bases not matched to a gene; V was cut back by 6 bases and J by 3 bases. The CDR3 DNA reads TGTGCCAGCAGTGCGACTAGCGGGAGCTACGAGCAGTACTTC. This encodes CASSATSGSYEQYF.

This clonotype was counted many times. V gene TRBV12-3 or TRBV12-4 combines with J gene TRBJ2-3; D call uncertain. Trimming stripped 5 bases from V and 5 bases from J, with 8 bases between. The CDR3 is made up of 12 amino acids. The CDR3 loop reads CASSAWGDTQYF. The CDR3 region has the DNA TGTGCCAGCAGTGCCTGGGGAGATACGCAGTATTTT.

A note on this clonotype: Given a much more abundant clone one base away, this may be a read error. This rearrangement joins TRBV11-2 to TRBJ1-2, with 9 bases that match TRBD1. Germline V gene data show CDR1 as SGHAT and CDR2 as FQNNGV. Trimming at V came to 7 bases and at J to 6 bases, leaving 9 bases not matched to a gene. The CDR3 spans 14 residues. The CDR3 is CASTRDRVFNGYTF. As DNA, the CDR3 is TGTGCCAGCACACGGGACAGGGTTTTTAATGGCTACACCTTC.

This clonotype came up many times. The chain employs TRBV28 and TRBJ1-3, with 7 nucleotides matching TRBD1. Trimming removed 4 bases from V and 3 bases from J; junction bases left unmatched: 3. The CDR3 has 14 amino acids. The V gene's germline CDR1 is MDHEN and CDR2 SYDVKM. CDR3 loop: CASSSTGDGNTIYF. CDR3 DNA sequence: TGTGCCAGCAGTTCCACAGGGGATGGAAACACCATATATTTT.

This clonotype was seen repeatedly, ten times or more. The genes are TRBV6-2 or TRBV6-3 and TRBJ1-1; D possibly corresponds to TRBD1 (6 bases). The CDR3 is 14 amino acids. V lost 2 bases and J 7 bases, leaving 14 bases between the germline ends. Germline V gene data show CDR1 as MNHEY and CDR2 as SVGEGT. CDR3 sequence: CASSYQRQDHEAFF. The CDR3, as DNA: TGTGCCAGCAGTTACCAGCGACAGGACCATGAAGCTTTCTTT.